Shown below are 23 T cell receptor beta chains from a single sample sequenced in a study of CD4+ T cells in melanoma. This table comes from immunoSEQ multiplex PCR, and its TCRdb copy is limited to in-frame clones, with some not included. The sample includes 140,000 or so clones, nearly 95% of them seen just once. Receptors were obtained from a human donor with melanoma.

This chain's CDR3 is CASNPRLPSYEQYF. DNA of the CDR3: TGTGCCAGCAACCCAAGGCTACCTTCCTACGAGCAGTACTTC. The chain has TRBV6-1 and TRBJ2-7; D unclear. Trimming removed 7 bases at V and 1 base at J, with 14 bases between. Germline CDR1 and CDR2: MNHNS and SASEGT. The CDR3 is 14 amino acids.

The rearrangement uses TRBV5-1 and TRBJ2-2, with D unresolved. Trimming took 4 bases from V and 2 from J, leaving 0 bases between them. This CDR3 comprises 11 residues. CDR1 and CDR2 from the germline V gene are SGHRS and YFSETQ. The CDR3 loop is CASSNTGELFF. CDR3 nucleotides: TGCGCCAGCAGCAACACCGGGGAGCTGTTTTTT.

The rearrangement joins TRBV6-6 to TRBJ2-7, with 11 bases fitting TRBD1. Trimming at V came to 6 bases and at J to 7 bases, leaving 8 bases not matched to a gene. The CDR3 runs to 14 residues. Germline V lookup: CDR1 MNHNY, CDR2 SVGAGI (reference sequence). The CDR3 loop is CASSPGQGAEEQYF. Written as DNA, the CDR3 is TGTGCCAGCAGCCCAGGACAGGGGGCGGAAGAGCAGTACTTC.

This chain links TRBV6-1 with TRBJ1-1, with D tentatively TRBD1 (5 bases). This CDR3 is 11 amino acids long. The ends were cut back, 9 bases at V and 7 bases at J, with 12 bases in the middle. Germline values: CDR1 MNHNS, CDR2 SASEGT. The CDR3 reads CASMGLLEAFF. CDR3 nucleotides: TGTGCCAGTATGGGGCTGCTTGAAGCTTTCTTT.

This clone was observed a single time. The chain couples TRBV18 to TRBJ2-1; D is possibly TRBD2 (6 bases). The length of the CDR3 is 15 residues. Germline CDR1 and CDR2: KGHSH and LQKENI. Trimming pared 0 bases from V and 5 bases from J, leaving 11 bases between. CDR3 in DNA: TGTGCCAGCTCACCACCCCAGCGGGTTAACAATGAGCAGTTCTTC. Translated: CASSPPQRVNNEQFF.

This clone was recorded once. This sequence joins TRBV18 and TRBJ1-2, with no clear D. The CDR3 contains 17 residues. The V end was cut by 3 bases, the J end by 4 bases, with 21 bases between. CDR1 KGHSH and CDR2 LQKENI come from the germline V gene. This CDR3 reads CASSPRMTGPETYGYTF. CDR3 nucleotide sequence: TGTGCCAGCTCACCGAGAATGACCGGGCCGGAAACCTATGGCTACACCTTC.

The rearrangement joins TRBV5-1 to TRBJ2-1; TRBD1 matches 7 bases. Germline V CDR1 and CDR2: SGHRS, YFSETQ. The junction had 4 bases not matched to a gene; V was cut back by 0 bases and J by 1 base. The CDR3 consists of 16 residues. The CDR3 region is CASSLATGMSYNEQFF. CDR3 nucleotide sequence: TGCGCCAGCAGCTTGGCGACAGGGATGTCCTACAATGAGCAGTTCTTC.

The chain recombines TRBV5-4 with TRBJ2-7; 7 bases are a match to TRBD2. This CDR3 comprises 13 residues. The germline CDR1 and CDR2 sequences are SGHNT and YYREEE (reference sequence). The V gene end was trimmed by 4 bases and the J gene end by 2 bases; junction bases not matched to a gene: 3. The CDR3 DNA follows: TGTGCCAGCAGCCCCCGGGGGGCCTACGAGCAGTACTTC. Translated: CASSPRGAYEQYF. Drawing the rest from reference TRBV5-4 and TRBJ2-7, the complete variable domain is ETGVTQSPTHLIKTRGQQVTLRCSSQSGHNTVSWYQQALGQGPQFIFQYYREEENGRGNFPPRFSGLQFPNYSSELNVNALELDDSALYLCASSPRGAYEQYFGPGTRLTVT.

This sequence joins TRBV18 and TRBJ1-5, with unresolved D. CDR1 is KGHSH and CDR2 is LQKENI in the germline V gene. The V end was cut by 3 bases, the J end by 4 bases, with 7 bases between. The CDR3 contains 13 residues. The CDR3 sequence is CASSPDQNQPQHF. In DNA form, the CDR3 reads TGTGCCAGCTCACCGGATCAGAATCAGCCCCAGCATTTT.

CDR3 in amino acids: CASKNRGPSGNTIYF. CDR3 coding DNA: TGTGCCAGCAAAAACAGGGGTCCGTCTGGAAACACCATATATTTT. The chain recombines TRBV21-1 with TRBJ1-3; whether TRBD1, the table's D call, matches the DNA was not checked. TRBV21-1 is shown as a pseudogene. The CDR3 runs 15 residues.

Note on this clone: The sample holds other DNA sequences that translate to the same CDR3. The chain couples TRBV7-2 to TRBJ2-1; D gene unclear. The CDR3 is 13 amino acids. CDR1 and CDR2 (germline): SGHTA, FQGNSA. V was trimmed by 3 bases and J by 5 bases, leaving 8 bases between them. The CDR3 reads CASSFNRDNEQFF. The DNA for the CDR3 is TGTGCCAGCAGCTTCAACCGGGACAATGAGCAGTTCTTC.

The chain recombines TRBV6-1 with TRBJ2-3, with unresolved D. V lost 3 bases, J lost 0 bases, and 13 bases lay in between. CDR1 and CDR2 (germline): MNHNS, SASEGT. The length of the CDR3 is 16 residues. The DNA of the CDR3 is TGTGCCAGCAGTGACACGATTAGGCGCAGCACAGATACGCAGTATTTT. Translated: CASSDTIRRSTDTQYF.

In DNA, the CDR3 is TGCAGCGGGGGGCAAGAGACCCAGTACTTC. Encoded protein: CSGGQETQYF. This rearrangement joins TRBV29-1 to TRBJ2-5; the D call may be TRBD1 or TRBD2 (5 bases each). Deletions cut 7 bases from V and 2 bases from J, with 5 bases between. Germline lookup yields CDR1 SQVTM and CDR2 ANQGSEA. The CDR3 totals 10 residues.

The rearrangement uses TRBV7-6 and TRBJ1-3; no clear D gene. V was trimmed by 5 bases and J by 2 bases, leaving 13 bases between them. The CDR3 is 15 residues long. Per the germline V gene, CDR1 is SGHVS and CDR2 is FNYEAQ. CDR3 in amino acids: CASSLAQAAGNTIYF. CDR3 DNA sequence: TGTGCCAGCAGCCTGGCCCAAGCAGCTGGAAACACCATATATTTT.

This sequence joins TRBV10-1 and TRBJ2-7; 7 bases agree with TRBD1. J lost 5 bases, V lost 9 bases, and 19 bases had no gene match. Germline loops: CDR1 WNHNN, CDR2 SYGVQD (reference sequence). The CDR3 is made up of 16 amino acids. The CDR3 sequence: CASRPPLDRATDEQYF. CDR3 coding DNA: TGCGCCAGTCGGCCACCCCTCGACAGGGCCACAGACGAGCAGTACTTC.

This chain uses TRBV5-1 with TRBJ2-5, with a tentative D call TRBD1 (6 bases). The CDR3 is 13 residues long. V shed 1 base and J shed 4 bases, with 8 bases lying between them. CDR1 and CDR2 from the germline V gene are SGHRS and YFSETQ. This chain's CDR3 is CASSLQGTETQYF. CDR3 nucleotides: TGCGCCAGCAGCTTGCAGGGGACAGAGACCCAGTACTTC.

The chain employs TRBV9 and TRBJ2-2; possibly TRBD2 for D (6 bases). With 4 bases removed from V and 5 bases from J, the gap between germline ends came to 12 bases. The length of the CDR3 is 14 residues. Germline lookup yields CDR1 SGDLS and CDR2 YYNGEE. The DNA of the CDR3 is TGTGCCAGCAGCCCGCCAAGCGGGACCGGGGAGCTGTTTTTT. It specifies CASSPPSGTGELFF.

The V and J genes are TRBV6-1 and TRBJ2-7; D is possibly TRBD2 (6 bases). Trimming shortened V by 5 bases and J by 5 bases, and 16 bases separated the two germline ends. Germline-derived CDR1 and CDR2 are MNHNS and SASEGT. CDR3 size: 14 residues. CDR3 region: CASSTGGENHEQYF. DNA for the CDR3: TGTGCCAGCAGTACAGGAGGGGAAAACCACGAGCAGTACTTC.

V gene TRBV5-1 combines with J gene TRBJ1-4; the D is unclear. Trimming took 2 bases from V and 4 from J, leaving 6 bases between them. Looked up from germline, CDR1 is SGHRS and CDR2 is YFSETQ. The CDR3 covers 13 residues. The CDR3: CASSFQLNEKLFF. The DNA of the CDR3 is TGCGCCAGCAGCTTTCAACTTAATGAAAAACTGTTTTTT.

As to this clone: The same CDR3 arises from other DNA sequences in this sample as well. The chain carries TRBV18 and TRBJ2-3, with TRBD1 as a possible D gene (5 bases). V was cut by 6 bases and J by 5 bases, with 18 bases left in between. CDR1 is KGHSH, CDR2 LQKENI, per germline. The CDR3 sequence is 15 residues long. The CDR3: CASSPRGGPGDTQYF. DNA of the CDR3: TGTGCCAGCTCCCCTAGGGGCGGTCCCGGAGATACGCAGTATTTT.

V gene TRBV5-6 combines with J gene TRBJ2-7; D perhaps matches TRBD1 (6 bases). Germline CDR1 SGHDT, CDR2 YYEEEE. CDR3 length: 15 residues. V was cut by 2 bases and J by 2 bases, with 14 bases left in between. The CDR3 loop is CASSLSGQLTYEQYF. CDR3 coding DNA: TGTGCCAGCAGCTTATCTGGACAGTTGACCTACGAGCAGTACTTC.

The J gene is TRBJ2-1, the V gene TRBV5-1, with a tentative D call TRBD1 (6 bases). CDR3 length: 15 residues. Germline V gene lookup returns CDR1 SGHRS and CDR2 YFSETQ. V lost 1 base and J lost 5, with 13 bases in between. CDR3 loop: CASSLTGPLDNEQFF. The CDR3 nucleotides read TGCGCCAGCAGCTTGACAGGGCCCCTGGACAATGAGCAGTTCTTC.

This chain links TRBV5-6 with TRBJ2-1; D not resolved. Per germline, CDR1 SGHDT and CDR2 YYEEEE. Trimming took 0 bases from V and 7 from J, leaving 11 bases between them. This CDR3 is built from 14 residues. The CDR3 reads CASSLVREENEQFF. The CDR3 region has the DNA TGTGCCAGCAGCTTGGTTCGTGAAGAGAATGAGCAGTTCTTC.